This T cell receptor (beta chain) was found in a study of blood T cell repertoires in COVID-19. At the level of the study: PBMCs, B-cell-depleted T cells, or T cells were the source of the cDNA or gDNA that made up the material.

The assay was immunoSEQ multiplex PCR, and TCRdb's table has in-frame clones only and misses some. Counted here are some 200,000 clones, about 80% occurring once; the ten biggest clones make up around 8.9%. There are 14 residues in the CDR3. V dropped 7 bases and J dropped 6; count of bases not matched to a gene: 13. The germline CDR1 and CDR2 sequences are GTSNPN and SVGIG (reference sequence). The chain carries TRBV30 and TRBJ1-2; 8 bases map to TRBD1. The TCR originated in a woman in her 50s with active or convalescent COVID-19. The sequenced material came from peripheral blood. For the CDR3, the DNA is TGTGCCTTCCCGAGGACAGGGTTATTTGATGGCTACACCTTC. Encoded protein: CAFPRTGLFDGYTF.